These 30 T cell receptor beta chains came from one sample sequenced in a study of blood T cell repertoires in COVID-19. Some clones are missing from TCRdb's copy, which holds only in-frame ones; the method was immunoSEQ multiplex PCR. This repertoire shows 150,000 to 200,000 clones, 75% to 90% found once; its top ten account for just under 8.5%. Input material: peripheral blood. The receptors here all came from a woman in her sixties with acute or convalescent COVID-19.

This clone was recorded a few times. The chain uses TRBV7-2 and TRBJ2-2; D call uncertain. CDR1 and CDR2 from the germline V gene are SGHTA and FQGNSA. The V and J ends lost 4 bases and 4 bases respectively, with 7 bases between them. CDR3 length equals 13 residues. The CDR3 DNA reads TGTGCCAGCAGCTCGTACAGCACCGGGGAGCTGTTTTTT. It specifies CASSSYSTGELFF.

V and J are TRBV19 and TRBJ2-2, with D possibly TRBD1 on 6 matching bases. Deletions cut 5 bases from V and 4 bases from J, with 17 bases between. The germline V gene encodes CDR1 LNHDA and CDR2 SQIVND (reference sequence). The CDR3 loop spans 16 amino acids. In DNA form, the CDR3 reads TGTGCCAGTAGTTTCCTCTCAGGGGTCCCCACCGGGGAGCTGTTTTTT. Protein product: CASSFLSGVPTGELFF. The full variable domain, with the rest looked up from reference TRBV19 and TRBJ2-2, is DGGITQSPKYLFRKEGQNVTLSCEQNLNHDAMYWYRQDPGQGLRLIYYSQIVNDFQKGDIAEGYSVSREKKESFPLTVTSAQKNPTAFYLCASSFLSGVPTGELFFGEGSRLTVL.

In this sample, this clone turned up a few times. The DNA for the CDR3 is TGTGCCAGCAGCCAGCGTCCCGCGACAGGGAATGGCTACACCTTC. It codes for CASSQRPATGNGYTF. The chain employs TRBV16 and TRBJ1-2; TRBD1 matches 7 bases. The CDR3 is 15 residues long. Germline CDR1 KGHSY, CDR2 FQNENV. Trimming removed 3 bases from V and 6 bases from J; junction bases left unmatched: 10.

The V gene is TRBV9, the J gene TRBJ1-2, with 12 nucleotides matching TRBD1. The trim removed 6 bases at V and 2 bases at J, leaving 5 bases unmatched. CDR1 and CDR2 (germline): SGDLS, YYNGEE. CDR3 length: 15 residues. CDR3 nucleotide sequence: TGTGCCAGCAATAAGGGACAGGGGGCCAACTATGGCTACACCTTC. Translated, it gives CASNKGQGANYGYTF.

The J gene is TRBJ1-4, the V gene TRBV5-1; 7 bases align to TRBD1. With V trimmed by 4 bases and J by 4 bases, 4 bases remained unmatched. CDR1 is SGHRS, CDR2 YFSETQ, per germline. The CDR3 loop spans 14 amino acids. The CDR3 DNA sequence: TGCGCCAGCAGCAAGGGACAGAGTAATGAAAAACTGTTTTTT. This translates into CASSKGQSNEKLFF.

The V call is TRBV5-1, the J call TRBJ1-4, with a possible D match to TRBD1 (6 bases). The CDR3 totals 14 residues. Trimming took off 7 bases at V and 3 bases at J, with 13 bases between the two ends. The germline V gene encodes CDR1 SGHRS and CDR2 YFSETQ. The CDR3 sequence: CASGPGAANEKLFF. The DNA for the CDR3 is TGCGCCAGCGGGCCAGGGGCGGCTAATGAAAAACTGTTTTTT. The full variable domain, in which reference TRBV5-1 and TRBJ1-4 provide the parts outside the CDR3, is KAGVTQTPRYLIKTRGQQVTLSCSPISGHRSVSWYQQTPGQGLQFLFEYFSETQRNKGNFPGRFSGRQFSNSRSEMNVSTLELGDSALYLCASGPGAANEKLFFGSGTQLSVL.

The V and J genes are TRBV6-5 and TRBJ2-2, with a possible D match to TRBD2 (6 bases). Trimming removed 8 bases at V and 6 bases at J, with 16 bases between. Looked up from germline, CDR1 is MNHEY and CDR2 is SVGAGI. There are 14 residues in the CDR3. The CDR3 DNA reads TGTGCCAGCGCCCCCCGGGGGAGTGCCGGGGAGCTGTTTTTT. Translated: CASAPRGSAGELFF.

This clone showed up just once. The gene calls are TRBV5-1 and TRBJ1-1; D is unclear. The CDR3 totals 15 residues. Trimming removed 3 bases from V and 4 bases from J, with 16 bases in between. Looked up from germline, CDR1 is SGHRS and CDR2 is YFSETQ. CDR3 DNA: TGCGCCAGCAGCTCCATGACATTGTCCCGCACTGAAGCTTTCTTT. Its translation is CASSSMTLSRTEAFF.

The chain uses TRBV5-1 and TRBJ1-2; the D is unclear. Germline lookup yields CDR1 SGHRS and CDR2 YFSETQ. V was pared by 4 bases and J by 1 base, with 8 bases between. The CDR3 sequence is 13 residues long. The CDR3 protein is CASSPELNYGYTF. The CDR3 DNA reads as TGCGCCAGCAGCCCCGAACTTAACTATGGCTACACCTTC.

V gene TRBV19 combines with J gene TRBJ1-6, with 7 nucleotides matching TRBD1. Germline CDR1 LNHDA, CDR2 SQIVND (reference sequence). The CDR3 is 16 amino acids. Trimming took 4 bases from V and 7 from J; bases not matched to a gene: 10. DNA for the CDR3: TGTGCCAGTAGTAGTAAGGACAGGAGCCCGAATTCACCCCTCCACTTT. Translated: CASSSKDRSPNSPLHF.

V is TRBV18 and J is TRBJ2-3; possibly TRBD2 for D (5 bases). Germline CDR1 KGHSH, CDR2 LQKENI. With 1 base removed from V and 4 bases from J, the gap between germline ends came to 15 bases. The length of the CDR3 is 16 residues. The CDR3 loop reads CASSPRVSGNSDTQYF. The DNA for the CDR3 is TGTGCCAGCTCACCACGTGTGAGCGGCAATTCAGATACGCAGTATTTT. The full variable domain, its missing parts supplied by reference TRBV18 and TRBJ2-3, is NAGVMQNPRHLVRRRGQEARLRCSPMKGHSHVYWYRQLPEEGLKFMVYLQKENIIDESGMPKERFSAEFPKEGPSILRIQQVVRGDSAAYFCASSPRVSGNSDTQYFGPGTRLTVL.

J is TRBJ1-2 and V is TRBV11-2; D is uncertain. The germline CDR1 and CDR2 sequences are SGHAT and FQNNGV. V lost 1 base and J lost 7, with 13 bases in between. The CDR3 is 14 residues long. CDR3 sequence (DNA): TGTGCCAGCAGCTTAGCGGACCGGAGCGGTGGCTACACCTTC. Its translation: CASSLADRSGGYTF.

CDR3 loop: CASSERTSGSGELFF. CDR3 bases: TGCGCCAGCAGTGAGAGGACTAGCGGGAGCGGGGAGCTGTTTTTT. This chain uses TRBV10-2 with TRBJ2-2, with 13 bases fitting TRBD2. The germline V gene encodes CDR1 WSHSY and CDR2 SAAADI. This CDR3 is built from 15 residues. Losses at the gene ends were 2 bases for V and 7 bases for J; bases not matched to a gene: 1.

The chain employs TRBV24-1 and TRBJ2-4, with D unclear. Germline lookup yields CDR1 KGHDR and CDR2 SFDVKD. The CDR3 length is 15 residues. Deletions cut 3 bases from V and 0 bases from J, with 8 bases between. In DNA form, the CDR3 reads TGTGCCACCAGTGATCCCGTCTTAGCCAAAAACATTCAGTACTTC. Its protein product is CATSDPVLAKNIQYF.

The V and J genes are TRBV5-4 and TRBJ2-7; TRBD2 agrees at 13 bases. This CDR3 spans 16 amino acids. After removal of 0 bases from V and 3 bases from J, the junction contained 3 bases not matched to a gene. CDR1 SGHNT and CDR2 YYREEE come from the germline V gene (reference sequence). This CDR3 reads CASSLGGTSGNYEQYF. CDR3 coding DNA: TGTGCCAGCAGCTTGGGGGGGACTAGCGGGAACTACGAGCAGTACTTC.

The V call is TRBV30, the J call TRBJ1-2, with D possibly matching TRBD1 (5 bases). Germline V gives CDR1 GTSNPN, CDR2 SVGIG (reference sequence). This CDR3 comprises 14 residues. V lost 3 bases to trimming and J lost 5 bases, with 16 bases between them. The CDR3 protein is CAWRNGARDYGYTF. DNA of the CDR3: TGTGCCTGGAGAAATGGGGCCCGTGATTATGGCTACACCTTC.

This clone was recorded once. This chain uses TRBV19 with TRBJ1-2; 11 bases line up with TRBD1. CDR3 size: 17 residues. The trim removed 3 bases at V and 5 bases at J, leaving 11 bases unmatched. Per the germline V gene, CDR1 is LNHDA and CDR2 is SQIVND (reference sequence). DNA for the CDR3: TGTGCCAGTAGTATCTCTGGGACAGGGGGTCGAGGGTATGGCTACACCTTC. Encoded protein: CASSISGTGGRGYGYTF.

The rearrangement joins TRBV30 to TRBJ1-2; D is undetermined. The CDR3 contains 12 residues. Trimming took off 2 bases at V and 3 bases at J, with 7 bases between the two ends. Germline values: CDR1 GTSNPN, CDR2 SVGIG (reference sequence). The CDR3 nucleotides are TGTGCCTGGAGTCCGGGGTACTATGGCTACACCTTC. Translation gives CAWSPGYYGYTF.

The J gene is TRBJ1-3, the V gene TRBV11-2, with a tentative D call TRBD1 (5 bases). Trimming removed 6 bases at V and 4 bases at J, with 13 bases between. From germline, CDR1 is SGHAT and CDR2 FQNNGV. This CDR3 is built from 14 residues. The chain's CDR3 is CASSQQGTGNTIYF. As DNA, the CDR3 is TGTGCCAGCAGTCAGCAGGGTACGGGAAACACCATATATTTT.

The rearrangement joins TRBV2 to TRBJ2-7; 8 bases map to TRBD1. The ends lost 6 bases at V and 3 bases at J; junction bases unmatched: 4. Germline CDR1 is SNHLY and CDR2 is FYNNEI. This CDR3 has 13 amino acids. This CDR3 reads CASRGQAVYEQYF. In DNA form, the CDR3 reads TGTGCCAGCAGGGGACAGGCGGTCTACGAGCAGTACTTC.

The CDR3 region is CASSIVRGSHYGYTF. DNA of the CDR3: TGTGCCAGTAGTATAGTCAGGGGAAGTCACTATGGCTACACCTTC. V is TRBV19 and J is TRBJ1-2; perhaps TRBD1 as D (6 bases). The CDR3 runs to 15 residues. Per germline, CDR1 LNHDA and CDR2 SQIVND (reference sequence). Trimming pared 1 base from V and 3 bases from J, leaving 12 bases between. Variable domain in full (rest from reference TRBV19 and TRBJ1-2): DGGITQSPKYLFRKEGQNVTLSCEQNLNHDAMYWYRQDPGQGLRLIYYSQIVNDFQKGDIAEGYSVSREKKESFPLTVTSAQKNPTAFYLCASSIVRGSHYGYTFGSGTRLTVV.

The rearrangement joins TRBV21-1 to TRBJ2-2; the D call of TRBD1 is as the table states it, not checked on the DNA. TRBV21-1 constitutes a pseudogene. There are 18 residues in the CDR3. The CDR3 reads CASSSKSRQGAYTGELFF. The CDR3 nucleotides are TGTGCCAGCAGCAGCAAATCACGACAGGGGGCATACACCGGGGAGCTGTTTTTT.

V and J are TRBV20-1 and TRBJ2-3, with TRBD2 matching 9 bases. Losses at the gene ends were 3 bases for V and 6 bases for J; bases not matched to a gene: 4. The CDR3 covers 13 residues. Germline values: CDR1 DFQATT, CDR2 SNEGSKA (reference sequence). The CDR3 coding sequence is TGCAGTGCTAGTAGCGGGAGTTGGGATACGCAGTATTTT. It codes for CSASSGSWDTQYF.

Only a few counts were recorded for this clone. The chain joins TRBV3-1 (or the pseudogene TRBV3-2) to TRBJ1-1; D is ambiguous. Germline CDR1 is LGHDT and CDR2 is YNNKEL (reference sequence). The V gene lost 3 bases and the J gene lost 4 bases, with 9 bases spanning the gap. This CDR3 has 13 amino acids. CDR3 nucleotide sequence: TGTGCCAGCAGCCAGATACGGAGCACTGAAGCTTTCTTT. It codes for CASSQIRSTEAFF.

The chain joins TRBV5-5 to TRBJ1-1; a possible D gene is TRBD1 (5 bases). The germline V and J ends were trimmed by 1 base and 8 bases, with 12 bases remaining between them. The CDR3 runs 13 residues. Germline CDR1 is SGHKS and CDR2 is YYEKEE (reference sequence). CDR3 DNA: TGTGCCAGCAGCTTGAGGGGCTTGGCGGAAGCTTTCTTT. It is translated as CASSLRGLAEAFF.

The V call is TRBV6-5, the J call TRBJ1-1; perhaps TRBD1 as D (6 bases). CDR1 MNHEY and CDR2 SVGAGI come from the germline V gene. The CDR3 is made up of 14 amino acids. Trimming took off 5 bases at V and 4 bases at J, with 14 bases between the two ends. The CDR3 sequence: CASSNKQGSTEAFF. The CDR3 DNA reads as TGTGCCAGCAGTAACAAACAGGGATCCACTGAAGCTTTCTTT.

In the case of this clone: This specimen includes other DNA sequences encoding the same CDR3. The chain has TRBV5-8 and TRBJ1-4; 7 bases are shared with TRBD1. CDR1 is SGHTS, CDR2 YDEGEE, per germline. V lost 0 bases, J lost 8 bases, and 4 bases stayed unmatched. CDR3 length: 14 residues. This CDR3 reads CASSLGQGGEKLFF. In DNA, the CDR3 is TGTGCCAGCAGCTTGGGACAGGGAGGAGAAAAACTGTTTTTT.

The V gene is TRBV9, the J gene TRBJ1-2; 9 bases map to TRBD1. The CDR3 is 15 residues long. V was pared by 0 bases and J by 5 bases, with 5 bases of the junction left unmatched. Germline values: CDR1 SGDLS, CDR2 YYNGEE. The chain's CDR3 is CASSVEHGTGYGYTF. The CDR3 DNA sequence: TGTGCCAGCAGCGTAGAACACGGGACAGGGTATGGCTACACCTTC.

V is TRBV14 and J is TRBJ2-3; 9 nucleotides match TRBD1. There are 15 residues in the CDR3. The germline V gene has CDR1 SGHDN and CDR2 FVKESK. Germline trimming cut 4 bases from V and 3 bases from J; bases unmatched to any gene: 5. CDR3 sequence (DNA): TGTGCCAGCAGCCTAGACGGGACAGGGACAGATACGCAGTATTTT. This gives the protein CASSLDGTGTDTQYF.

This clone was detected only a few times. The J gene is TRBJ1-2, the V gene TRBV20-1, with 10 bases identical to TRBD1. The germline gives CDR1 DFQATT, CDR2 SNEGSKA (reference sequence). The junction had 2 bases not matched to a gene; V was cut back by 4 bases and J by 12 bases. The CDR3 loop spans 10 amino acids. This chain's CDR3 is CSATGQGNTF. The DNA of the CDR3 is TGCAGTGCTACGGGACAGGGGAACACCTTC.